This TCR beta chain was sequenced during a study of blood T cell repertoires in COVID-19. Study details: Both acute and convalescent COVID-19 samples were obtained from the United States, Italy and Spain. Sources were T cells, B-cell-depleted T cells, or PBMCs; the material itself was cDNA or gDNA.

Profiling relied on immunoSEQ multiplex PCR, and the TCRdb table lists in-frame clones only, not all of them. The sample holds 30,000 or so clones, about 82% seen once. CDR1 is SGHRS, CDR2 YFSETQ, per germline. The CDR3 contains 15 residues. V shed 4 bases and J shed 0 bases, with 11 bases lying between them. This receptor was taken from a man at least 80 years old with active COVID-19. The chain links TRBV5-1 to TRBJ2-1, with a tentative D call TRBD1 (6 bases). Sequences were obtained from peripheral blood. The CDR3 coding sequence is TGCGCCAGCAGCCGGACAGCCGGCTCCTACAATGAGCAGTTCTTC. It is translated as CASSRTAGSYNEQFF.